These T cell receptor beta chains were read from a single sample in a study of blood T cell repertoires in COVID-19. Clones were read by immunoSEQ multiplex PCR, and TCRdb kept only the in-frame ones, dropping some. The profile covers about 200,000 clones, with about 93% appearing a single time and over 0.75% taken by the ten largest. What was sequenced was peripheral blood. Receptors were obtained from a man in his 60s with COVID-19, enrolled during active disease. CDR3s include the opening cysteine and the closing phenylalanine or tryptophan. Fields, in order: J gene, D gene, V gene, clone size, CDR3 DNA, CDR3 protein. D genes are given only for firm matches. Only some rows state a clone size, as once, few, many or a class for expanded clones.

J: TRBJ1-5
D: NA
V: TRBV19
size: NA
DNA: TGTGCCAGGGGGACATTTAGCAATCAGCCCCAGCATTTT
CDR3: CARGTFSNQPQHF

J: TRBJ2-2
D: NA
V: TRBV19
size: few
DNA: TGTGCCAGTAGTCCCGCAGAAACGGGCGGGGAGCTGTTTTTT
CDR3: CASSPAETGGELFF

J: TRBJ2-5
D: NA
V: TRBV2
size: once
DNA: TGTGCCAGCAGTTACTACCGGGGGGAGACCCAGTACTTC
CDR3: CASSYYRGETQYF

J: TRBJ1-3
D: NA
V: TRBV5-1
size: NA
DNA: TGCGCCAGCAGCTTGGCCGGGTTTTACTCTGGAAACACCATATATTTT
CDR3: CASSLAGFYSGNTIYF

J: TRBJ1-1
D: NA
V: TRBV7-6
size: NA
DNA: TGTGCCAGCAGCTATGTATTGGGGGGGCAACCGAACACTGAAGCTTTCTTT
CDR3: CASSYVLGGQPNTEAFF

J: TRBJ1-2
D: TRBD1
V: TRBV18
size: NA
DNA: TGTGCCAGCTCACCCCAGGGGGATGGTGGCTACACCTTC
CDR3: CASSPQGDGGYTF

J: TRBJ1-2
D: TRBD1
V: TRBV10-3
size: NA
DNA: TGTGCCATCAGTGGACAGGGAAAGGGCTACACCTTC
CDR3: CAISGQGKGYTF

J: TRBJ2-3
D: TRBD2
V: TRBV5-1
size: once
DNA: TGCGCCAGCAGCTTGGGACGCGGACTAGCGGGGGGTAGCACAGATACGCAGTATTTT
CDR3: CASSLGRGLAGGSTDTQYF

J: TRBJ1-2
D: TRBD1
V: TRBV4-1
size: NA
DNA: TGCGCCAGCAGCCTAAGGGCCGGGGACAGGGGTAACTATGGCTACACCTTC
CDR3: CASSLRAGDRGNYGYTF

J: TRBJ1-2
D: TRBD1
V: TRBV5-1
size: NA
DNA: TGCGCCAGCAGCTCCTGGACAGGGGGCCAGGACTATGGCTACACCTTC
CDR3: CASSSWTGGQDYGYTF

J: TRBJ2-7
D: TRBD2
V: TRBV4-1
size: NA
DNA: TGCGCCAGCAGCCCGGGGGGACGTCGCGACGAGCAGTACTTC
CDR3: CASSPGGRRDEQYF

J: TRBJ1-2
D: TRBD1
V: TRBV15
size: few
DNA: TGTGCCACCAGACACTCCGGGACAGGGCGCTACACCTTC
CDR3: CATRHSGTGRYTF

J: TRBJ2-6
D: TRBD1
V: TRBV19
size: once
DNA: TGTGCCAGTCACCGGGACAGGGCTGGATCTGGGGCCAACGTCCTGACTTTC
CDR3: CASHRDRAGSGANVLTF

J: TRBJ1-1
D: TRBD1
V: TRBV5-1
size: once
DNA: TGCGCCAGCAGTTACAGGGGGAACACTGAAGCTTTCTTT
CDR3: CASSYRGNTEAFF

J: TRBJ1-2
D: TRBD1
V: TRBV6-5
size: NA
DNA: TGTGCCAGCAGTTTCACGACAGGGGTCAACTATGGCTACACCTTC
CDR3: CASSFTTGVNYGYTF

J: TRBJ1-3
D: NA
V: TRBV28
size: NA
DNA: TGTGCCAGCAGTGCCGGGGGGGCTGGAAACACCATATATTTT
CDR3: CASSAGGAGNTIYF

J: TRBJ1-1
D: TRBD1
V: TRBV3-1/TRBV3-2
size: NA
DNA: TGTGCCAGCAGCCAAGAGAGGGGGCATAGGAACACTGAAGCTTTCTTT
CDR3: CASSQERGHRNTEAFF

J: TRBJ2-2
D: TRBD2
V: TRBV6-4
size: NA
DNA: TGTGCCAGCAGTGTTCGGGGAGGGGCGAACACCGGGGAGCTGTTTTTT
CDR3: CASSVRGGANTGELFF

J: TRBJ2-3
D: TRBD2
V: TRBV7-3
size: NA
DNA: TGTGCCAGCAGCTTGACTAGCAGAGCAGATACGCAGTATTTT
CDR3: CASSLTSRADTQYF

J: TRBJ1-4
D: NA
V: TRBV5-1
size: NA
DNA: TGCGCCAGCAGCTTGGGGGGGCGCGAGCCTGAAAAACTGTTTTTT
CDR3: CASSLGGREPEKLFF

J: TRBJ1-5
D: TRBD1
V: TRBV5-8
size: NA
DNA: TGTGCCAGCAGCATTGGACAGGCTCGCAATCAGCCCCAGCATTTT
CDR3: CASSIGQARNQPQHF

J: TRBJ1-2
D: TRBD1
V: TRBV7-9
size: NA
DNA: TGTGCCAGCAGTCAACAGGGGATGGATGGCTACACCTTC
CDR3: CASSQQGMDGYTF

J: TRBJ1-1
D: NA
V: TRBV6-1
size: NA
DNA: TGTGCCAGCAGTGAGCCTCCAGGATACACTGAAGCTTTCTTT
CDR3: CASSEPPGYTEAFF

J: TRBJ2-1
D: TRBD1
V: TRBV27
size: NA
DNA: TGTGCCAGCAGTCGGACAGGGGCCTACAATGAGCAGTTCTTC
CDR3: CASSRTGAYNEQFF

J: TRBJ1-5
D: TRBD1
V: TRBV29-1
size: NA
DNA: TGCAGCGTTAGTACAGGGGACGTTGGAAATCAGCCCCAGCATTTT
CDR3: CSVSTGDVGNQPQHF

J: TRBJ2-2
D: TRBD1
V: TRBV2
size: NA
DNA: TGTGCCAGCACGCGACAGGGGGCCGGGGAGCTGTTTTTT
CDR3: CASTRQGAGELFF

J: TRBJ1-2
D: NA
V: TRBV6-5
size: once
DNA: TGTGCCAGCAAATACCTGCAGGGGCCTGTCTATGGCTACACCTTC
CDR3: CASKYLQGPVYGYTF

J: TRBJ1-1
D: TRBD1
V: TRBV7-2
size: NA
DNA: TGTGCCAGCAGCAGACAGGGGGCGAACACTGAAGCTTTCTTT
CDR3: CASSRQGANTEAFF

J: TRBJ1-3
D: NA
V: TRBV25-1
size: NA
DNA: TGTGCCAGCAGTCGCGACAGGCACTCTGGAAACACCATATATTTT
CDR3: CASSRDRHSGNTIYF

J: TRBJ1-5
D: NA
V: TRBV5-6
size: NA
DNA: TGTGCCAGCAGCTTTACGGGAAGCAATCAGCCCCAGCATTTT
CDR3: CASSFTGSNQPQHF

J: TRBJ1-1
D: TRBD1
V: TRBV5-4
size: NA
DNA: TGTGCCAGCAGCATAGGACAGGGGACCTTGAACACTGAAGCTTTCTTT
CDR3: CASSIGQGTLNTEAFF

J: TRBJ2-2
D: TRBD2
V: TRBV3-1/TRBV3-2
size: NA
DNA: TGTGCCAGCAGCCAAGGCGGCGGGAGCTTCACCGGGGAGCTGTTTTTT
CDR3: CASSQGGGSFTGELFF

J: TRBJ2-1
D: TRBD2
V: TRBV3-1/TRBV3-2
size: NA
DNA: TGTGCCAGCAGCCAAGATATAGTGTCTAGCGGGGGGAGAAGCTCCTACAATGAGCAGTTCTTC
CDR3: CASSQDIVSSGGRSSYNEQFF